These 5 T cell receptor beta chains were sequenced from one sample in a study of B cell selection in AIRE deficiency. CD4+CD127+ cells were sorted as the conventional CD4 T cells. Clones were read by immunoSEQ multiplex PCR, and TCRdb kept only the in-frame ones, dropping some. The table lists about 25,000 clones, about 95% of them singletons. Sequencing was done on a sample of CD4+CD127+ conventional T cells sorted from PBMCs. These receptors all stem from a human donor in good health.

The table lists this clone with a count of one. The DNA of the CDR3 is TGCGCCAGCAGCTTGGGGACGGGGGAAGCTTTCTTT. This translates into CASSLGTGEAFF. This chain links TRBV5-1 with TRBJ1-1; unclear D gene. Germline V CDR1 and CDR2: SGHRS, YFSETQ. V lost 0 bases to trimming and J lost 8 bases, with 8 bases between them. The CDR3 totals 12 residues.

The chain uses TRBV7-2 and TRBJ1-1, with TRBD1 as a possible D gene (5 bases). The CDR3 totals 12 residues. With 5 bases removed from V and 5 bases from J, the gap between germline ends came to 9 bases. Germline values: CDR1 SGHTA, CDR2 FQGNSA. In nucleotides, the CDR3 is TGTGCCAGCAGCATACGACAGACTGAAGCTTTCTTT. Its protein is CASSIRQTEAFF.

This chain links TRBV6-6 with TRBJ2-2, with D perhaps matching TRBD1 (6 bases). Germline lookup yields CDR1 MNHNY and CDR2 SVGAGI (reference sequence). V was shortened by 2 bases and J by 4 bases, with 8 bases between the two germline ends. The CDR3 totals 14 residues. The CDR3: CASSYLGATGELFF. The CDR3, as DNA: TGTGCCAGCAGTTACCTGGGGGCCACCGGGGAGCTGTTTTTT.

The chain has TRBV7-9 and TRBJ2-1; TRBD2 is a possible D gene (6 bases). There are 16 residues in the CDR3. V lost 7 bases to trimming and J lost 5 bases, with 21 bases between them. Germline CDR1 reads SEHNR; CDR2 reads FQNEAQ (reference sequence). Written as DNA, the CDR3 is TGTGCCAGCATCACTTCGTCGCTAGCGCCAGACAATGAGCAGTTCTTC. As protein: CASITSSLAPDNEQFF.

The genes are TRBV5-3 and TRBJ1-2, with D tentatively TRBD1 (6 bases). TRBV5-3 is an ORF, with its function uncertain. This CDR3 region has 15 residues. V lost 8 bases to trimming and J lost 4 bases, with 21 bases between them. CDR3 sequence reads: CASSRPGQTFYGYTF. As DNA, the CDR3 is TGTGCCAGCAGCCGACCAGGACAGACTTTCTATGGCTACACCTTC.